This T cell receptor beta chain is drawn from a study of cytomegalovirus exposure and HLA in healthy donors. Study background: Out of about 410 genotyped donors, about 81% belonged to the Caucasian-associated ancestry cluster.

As to this clone: What it recognizes is unknown. The junction differs from germline at one of its ends, possibly a read error.

Study-wide results and caveats: With high specificity and sensitivity, the classifier reportedly diagnosed cytomegalovirus status. Some V segments, TRBV6-2 and TRBV6-3 among them, were indistinguishable and were therefore excluded. Researchers catalogued some 160 TCR beta chains as cytomegalovirus-associated.

The germline CDR1 and CDR2 sequences are SGHTS and YDEGEE. This CDR3 contains 13 residues. It was with 60 Vbeta and 13 Jbeta primers that the PCR ran. Some clones are missing from TCRdb's copy, which holds only in-frame ones; the method was immunoSEQ multiplex PCR. The table shows around 170,000 clones, with around 78% occurring only once. The sequencing sample was made of PBMCs. This receptor was identified in a woman aged 40 to 50 in good health and CMV-seropositive. The chain couples TRBV5-8 to TRBJ1-2, with D possibly TRBD1 on 6 matching bases. This CDR3 is CASSSYRVYGYTF. CDR3 nucleotide sequence: TGTGCCAGCAGCTCGTACAGGGTCTATGGGTACACCTTC.